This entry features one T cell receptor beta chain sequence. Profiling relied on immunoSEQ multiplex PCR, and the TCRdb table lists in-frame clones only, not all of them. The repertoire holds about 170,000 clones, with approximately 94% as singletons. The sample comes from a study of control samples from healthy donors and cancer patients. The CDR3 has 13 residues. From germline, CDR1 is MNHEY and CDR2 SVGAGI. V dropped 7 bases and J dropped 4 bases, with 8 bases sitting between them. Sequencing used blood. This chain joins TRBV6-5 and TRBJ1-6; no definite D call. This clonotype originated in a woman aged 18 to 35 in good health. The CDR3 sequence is CASTQRYNSPLHF. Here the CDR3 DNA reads TGTGCCAGCACCCAGAGATATAATTCACCCCTCCACTTT.